The text below deals with one T cell receptor beta chain. Construction of TCR beta libraries relied on iRepertoire HTBI primers and on Arm-PCR targeting CDR3 regions. From the multiplex PCR reads, TCRdb called clonotypes with MiXCR, one entry per CDR3 protein. The sample records 350,000 to 400,000 distinct CDR3 sequences, around 15% being singletons. The time point was: newly diagnosed GD, antithyroid drugs for less than 3 months. There was RNA extracted from PBMCs, and the TCR library was made from it. This record belongs to a study of regulatory T cells in long-lasting Graves disease. These same data were also listed under a study on T cells in Graves' hyperthyroidism and ophthalmopathy.

The source material was peripheral blood mononuclear cells (PBMCs), sampled at new diagnosis, from a patient treated with antithyroid drugs. The clonotype comes from a woman between 18 and 29 years old with Graves disease.

CDR3 bases: TGCGCCAGCAGCCAAGTCCCCGGACTAACTTACTATGGCTACACCTTC. It is translated as CASSQVPGLTYYGYTF. The chain links TRBV4-1 to TRBJ1-2; D is uncertain. Between the trimmed V and J ends, which lost 1 base and 3 bases, there was a span of 15 bases. The CDR3 consists of 16 residues. Germline V CDR1 and CDR2: MGHRA, YSYEKL.